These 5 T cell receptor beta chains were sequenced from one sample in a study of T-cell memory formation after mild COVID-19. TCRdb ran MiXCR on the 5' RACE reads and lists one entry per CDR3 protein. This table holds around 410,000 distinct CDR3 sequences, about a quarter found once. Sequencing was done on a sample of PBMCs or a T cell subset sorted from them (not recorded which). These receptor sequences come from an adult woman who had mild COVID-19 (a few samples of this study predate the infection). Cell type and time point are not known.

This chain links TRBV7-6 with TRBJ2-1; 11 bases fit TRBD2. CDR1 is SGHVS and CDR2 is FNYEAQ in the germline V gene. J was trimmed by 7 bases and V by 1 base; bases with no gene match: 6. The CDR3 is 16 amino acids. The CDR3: CASSLETSGVRNEQFF. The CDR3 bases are TGTGCCAGCAGCTTAGAGACTAGCGGGGTAAGGAATGAGCAGTTCTTC. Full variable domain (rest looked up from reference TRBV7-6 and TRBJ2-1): GAGVSQSPRYKVTKRGQDVALRCDPISGHVSLYWYRQALGQGPEFLTYFNYEAQQDKSGLPNDRFSAERPEGSISTLTIQRTEQRDSAMYRCASSLETSGVRNEQFFGPGTRLTVL.

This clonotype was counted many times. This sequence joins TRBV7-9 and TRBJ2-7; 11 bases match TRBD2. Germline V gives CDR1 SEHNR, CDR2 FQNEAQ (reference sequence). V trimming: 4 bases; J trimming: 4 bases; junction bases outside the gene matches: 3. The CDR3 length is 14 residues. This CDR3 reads CASSSGTSGYEQYF. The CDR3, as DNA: TGTGCCAGCAGCTCCGGGACTAGCGGTTACGAGCAGTACTTC.

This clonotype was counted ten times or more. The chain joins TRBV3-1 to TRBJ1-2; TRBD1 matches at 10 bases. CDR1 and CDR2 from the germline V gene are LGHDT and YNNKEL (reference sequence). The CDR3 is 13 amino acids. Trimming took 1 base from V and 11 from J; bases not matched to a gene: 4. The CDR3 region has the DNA TGTGCCAGCAGCCAAGTGAGGACAGGGGGATACACCTTC. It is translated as CASSQVRTGGYTF. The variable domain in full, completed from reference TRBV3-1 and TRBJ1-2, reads DTAVSQTPKYLVTQMGNDKSIKCEQNLGHDTMYWYKQDSKKFLKIMFSYNNKELIINETVPNRFSPKSPDKAHLNLHINSLELGDSAVYFCASSQVRTGGYTFGSGTRLTVV.

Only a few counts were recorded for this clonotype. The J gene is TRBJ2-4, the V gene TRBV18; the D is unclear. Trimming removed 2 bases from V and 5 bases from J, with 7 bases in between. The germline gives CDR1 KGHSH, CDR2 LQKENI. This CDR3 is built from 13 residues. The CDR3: CASSPSTENIQYF. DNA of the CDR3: TGTGCCAGCTCACCAAGTACAGAAAACATTCAGTACTTC.

CDR3: CASSGTSRVGQGQAEQYF. The DNA of the CDR3 is TGTGCCAGCAGTGGGACCTCCCGGGTGGGGCAGGGCCAGGCCGAGCAGTACTTC. This chain links TRBV25-1 with TRBJ2-7, with D perhaps TRBD1 (5 bases). This CDR3 has 18 amino acids. CDR1 MGHDK and CDR2 SYGVNS come from the germline V gene. The ends were cut back, 4 bases at V and 6 bases at J, with 28 bases in the middle.